Shown below are 10 T cell receptor beta chains from a single sample sequenced in a study of metastatic and nonmetastatic thyroid tumors. TCRdb ran MiXCR on the PCR reads. This sample has 15,000 or so clones, with approximately 30% found just once. Thyroid surgery was performed in patients who had received no treatment beforehand. Sample: tumor tissue. The receptors come from a male donor with papillary thyroid cancer or a benign thyroid nodule (not recorded which). Some clones in this sample may be carry-over from other donors' samples.

The V and J genes are TRBV20-1 and TRBJ1-2; possibly TRBD1 for D (5 bases). The CDR3 has 16 amino acids. Germline CDR1 and CDR2: DFQATT and SNEGSKA (reference sequence). V gave up 0 bases and J gave up 0 bases, with 14 bases separating them. The chain's CDR3 is CSARDTGGGANYGYTF. Written as DNA, the CDR3 is TGCAGTGCTAGAGATACGGGGGGTGGGGCTAACTATGGCTACACCTTC.

The V and J genes are TRBV9 and TRBJ2-1; 9 nucleotides match TRBD1. The germline CDR1 and CDR2 sequences are SGDLS and YYNGEE. CDR3 length: 18 amino acids. V lost 4 bases to trimming and J lost 2 bases; unmatched junction nucleotides: 13. The CDR3 sequence: CASSLSIWGQGPYNEQFF. CDR3 bases: TGTGCCAGCAGCTTATCTATCTGGGGACAGGGTCCCTACAATGAGCAGTTCTTC.

At least ten counts were recorded for this clone. The rearrangement uses TRBV7-9 and TRBJ1-1; tentatively, D is TRBD1 (5 bases). The V end was cut by 4 bases, the J end by 4 bases, with 10 bases between. The length of the CDR3 is 13 residues. CDR1 and CDR2 from the germline V gene are SEHNR and FQNEAQ (reference sequence). CDR3 region: CASSYLGLTEAFF. CDR3 DNA: TGTGCCAGCAGCTACCTGGGGCTCACTGAAGCTTTCTTT.

The V gene is TRBV11-1, the J gene TRBJ1-1; 7 bases agree with TRBD1. This CDR3 comprises 17 residues. Germline CDR1 SGHAT, CDR2 FQDESV (reference sequence). V gave up 1 base and J gave up 4 bases; unmatched junction bases: 12. The DNA for the CDR3 is TGTGCCAGCAGCTTAGGAGACAGGGCCGGGGATAGCACTGAAGCTTTCTTT. It translates to CASSLGDRAGDSTEAFF.

This clone was seen repeatedly, ten times or more. The genes are TRBV6-5 and TRBJ2-1; D is unclear. Trimming left V 0 bases short and J 6 bases short, with 12 bases between. Germline loops: CDR1 MNHEY, CDR2 SVGAGI. There are 15 residues in the CDR3. In nucleotides, the CDR3 is TGTGCCAGCAGTTACTCGACGGGCCTCGGCAATGAGCAGTTCTTC. This sequence encodes CASSYSTGLGNEQFF.

This clone was seen many times. This chain joins TRBV2 and TRBJ1-4; no firm D call. Trimming shortened V by 6 bases and J by 0 bases, and 20 bases separated the two germline ends. Germline assignment: CDR1 SNHLY and CDR2 FYNNEI. This CDR3 is built from 18 residues. CDR3: CASSQTQAATSTNEKLFF. CDR3 bases: TGTGCCAGCAGCCAGACACAAGCCGCCACATCAACTAATGAAAAACTGTTTTTT.

To note about this clone: Since the CDR3 does not end with the conserved phenylalanine or tryptophan, this likely comes from a read error. The chain is built from TRBV7-2 and TRBJ1-5; D gene unclear. The germline V gene has CDR1 SGHTA and CDR2 FQGNSA. This CDR3 comprises 14 residues. The ends were cut back, 7 bases at V and 0 bases at J, with 10 bases in the middle. The DNA of the CDR3 is TGTGCCAGCATCCCCTTCTATAGCAATCAGCCCCAGCATCTT. The encoded protein is CASIPFYSNQPQHL.

This clone was observed many times. This specimen includes other DNA sequences encoding the same CDR3. The rearrangement links TRBV7-3 to TRBJ2-1, with a weak D call TRBD2 (6 bases). Germline V gene sequence: CDR1 SGHTA, CDR2 FQGTGA. CDR3 length: 15 amino acids. V dropped 5 bases and J dropped 6 bases, with 17 bases sitting between them. In nucleotides, the CDR3 is TGTGCCAGCAGCCCTTTGGCGGGGTCTCCCAATGAGCAGTTCTTC. This sequence encodes CASSPLAGSPNEQFF.

CDR3 nucleotide sequence: TGCGCCAGCAGGGGGACATTCTCCGCTCTCGAGCAGTTCTTC. Translation: CASRGTFSALEQFF. The chain carries TRBV5-1 and TRBJ2-1, with a possible D match to TRBD1 (6 bases). Trimming left V 5 bases short and J 10 bases short, with 19 bases between. CDR3 size: 14 residues. CDR1 and CDR2 from the germline V gene are SGHRS and YFSETQ.

As DNA, the CDR3 is TGTGCCAGCTCACCACCGGGGGGGCCGGCAGATACGCAGTATTTT. This gives the protein CASSPPGGPADTQYF. The chain couples TRBV18 to TRBJ2-3, with a weak D call TRBD2 (7 bases). The germline V gene has CDR1 KGHSH and CDR2 LQKENI. This CDR3 region has 15 residues. V was cut by 0 bases and J by 4 bases, with 11 bases left in between.